This T cell receptor (beta chain) was obtained from a study of cytomegalovirus exposure and HLA in healthy donors. 13 Jbeta primers and 60 Vbeta primers were used for the PCR. Assay: immunoSEQ multiplex PCR; the TCRdb copy retains only in-frame clones and omits some. The table shows around 91,000 clones, with roughly three fifths occurring only once. This CDR3 contains 15 residues. The clonotype originates from a man in his sixties in good health and CMV-seronegative. Sequencing was carried out using PBMCs. This rearrangement joins TRBV21-1 to TRBJ2-1; the table's D gene call, TRBD2, was not cross checked with the DNA. TRBV21-1 is a pseudogene segment. The CDR3 DNA reads TGTGCCAGCAGCCGAACTAGCGGGTACTACAATGAGCAGTTCTTC. Amino acids: CASSRTSGYYNEQFF.